These T cell receptor beta chains were read from a single sample in a study of CD8 T cells in Susac syndrome. Using its own MiXCR run on the immunoSEQ multiplex PCR reads, TCRdb lists one record per CDR3 protein. The table has roughly 76,000 distinct CDR3 sequences, approximately 93% seen once. Sequenced: CD8+ T cells from PBMCs. The receptors were gathered from a human donor with Susac syndrome. CDR3s include the opening cysteine and the closing phenylalanine or tryptophan. The D gene is left open where the match is weak. For some rows the clone size is stated as once, few or many, or as a class when expanded; others skip it.

v_gene: TRBV2
j_gene: TRBJ2-1
abundance: once
d_gene: .
CDR3nt: TGTGTCAGCAGCGAAGTATCAGGGACACTTGACGCGAATGAGCAGTTCTTC
CDR3aa: CVSSEVSGTLDANEQFF

v_gene: TRBV11-2
j_gene: TRBJ2-6
abundance: .
d_gene: TRBD1
CDR3nt: TGTGCCAGCAGCTTGAGGACAGGGGATAGCTCTGGGGCCAACGTCCTGACTTTC
CDR3aa: CASSLRTGDSSGANVLTF

v_gene: TRBV19
j_gene: TRBJ1-5
abundance: .
d_gene: .
CDR3nt: TGTGCCAGTCTCGGACAGCTTAATCAGCCCCAGCATTTT
CDR3aa: CASLGQLNQPQHF

v_gene: TRBV11-2
j_gene: TRBJ2-1
abundance: .
d_gene: TRBD2
CDR3nt: TGTGCCAGCAGCTCTAGCGGGAGAAGGAATGAGCAGTTCTTC
CDR3aa: CASSSSGRRNEQFF

v_gene: TRBV3-1
j_gene: TRBJ1-2
abundance: .
d_gene: .
CDR3nt: TGTGCCAGCAGCCAAGATAGATCCGGTGGGACCTTC
CDR3aa: CASSQDRSGGTF

v_gene: TRBV12-5
j_gene: TRBJ1-1
abundance: .
d_gene: TRBD1
CDR3nt: TGTGCTAGTGCCCGAGGGACAGACACTGAAGCTTTCTTT
CDR3aa: CASARGTDTEAFF

v_gene: TRBV19
j_gene: TRBJ1-1
abundance: .
d_gene: .
CDR3nt: TGTGCCAGTAGTATAAGTCTTGCGTTGAACACTGAAGCTTTCTTT
CDR3aa: CASSISLALNTEAFF

v_gene: TRBV10-3
j_gene: TRBJ1-5
abundance: .
d_gene: .
CDR3nt: TGTGCCATCAGCGAGCCGGGACACCATAATCAGCCCCAGCATTTT
CDR3aa: CAISEPGHHNQPQHF

v_gene: TRBV7-9
j_gene: TRBJ2-3
abundance: .
d_gene: TRBD1
CDR3nt: TGTGCCAGCAGCTTAGGACAGGGGATCTACACAGATACGCAGTATTTT
CDR3aa: CASSLGQGIYTDTQYF

v_gene: TRBV6-4
j_gene: TRBJ1-1
abundance: .
d_gene: .
CDR3nt: TGTGCCAGCAGCGTTACAGGGTACGACACTGAAGCTTTCTTT
CDR3aa: CASSVTGYDTEAFF

v_gene: TRBV5-1
j_gene: TRBJ2-1
abundance: .
d_gene: .
CDR3nt: TGCGCCAGCGGGCAGGGGGGGCCCCCCTACAATGAGCAGTTCTTC
CDR3aa: CASGQGGPPYNEQFF

v_gene: TRBV9
j_gene: TRBJ1-2
abundance: .
d_gene: TRBD1
CDR3nt: TGTGCCAGCAGCGTAGCCCTGGGACAGGCGCCTTCGGGGGGCTACACCTTC
CDR3aa: CASSVALGQAPSGGYTF

v_gene: TRBV29-1
j_gene: TRBJ1-1
abundance: .
d_gene: .
CDR3nt: TGCAGCGTTGTTTGGGGCATTAACACTGAAGCTTTCTTT
CDR3aa: CSVVWGINTEAFF

v_gene: TRBV6-2/TRBV6-3
j_gene: TRBJ2-1
abundance: .
d_gene: .
CDR3nt: TGTGCCAGCAGTTACTCGAAGAATGAGCAGTTCTTC
CDR3aa: CASSYSKNEQFF

v_gene: TRBV3-1
j_gene: TRBJ2-5
abundance: .
d_gene: TRBD2
CDR3nt: TGTGCCAGCAGCGCAGTGGGCCGGGAGGGCCCACGAGAGACCCAGTACTTC
CDR3aa: CASSAVGREGPRETQYF